This TCR beta chain appears in the sequencing data of a study of cytomegalovirus exposure and HLA in healthy donors. Broader study findings: Most subjects had HLA-A and HLA-B alleles reportedly predicted accurately by TCR beta sequences. Indistinguishable V segments such as TRBV6-2 and TRBV6-3 were excluded.

J was trimmed by 10 bases and V by 4 bases; bases with no gene match: 7. Germline V lookup: CDR1 MRHNA, CDR2 SNTAGT. The CDR3 has 13 residues. This PCR relied on a set of 60 Vbeta primers and 13 Jbeta primers. Sequenced by immunoSEQ multiplex PCR; TCRdb stores in-frame clones only, minus some. Here the sample spans about 120,000 clones, just under 75% being singletons. Donors in the study were healthy people who gave bone marrow. Notes on this clone: Its target is unknown.

V is TRBV6-4 and J is TRBJ2-1; 7 bases map to TRBD1. The origin of this receptor is a human donor in good health. The sequenced sample consisted of PBMCs. This CDR3 reads CASSANRGLEQFF. The DNA of the CDR3 is TGTGCCAGCAGTGCCAACAGGGGATTAGAGCAGTTCTTC.